Shown below are 20 T cell receptor beta chains from a single sample sequenced in a study of shared clonotypes between healthy human individuals. Clones were sequenced by immunoSEQ multiplex PCR, and TCRdb holds only the in-frame ones, with some missing. The sample consists of some 2.1 million clones, just under 95% of them appearing once. The naive CD8 population came from CD45RO-negative cells selected for CCR7, without terminally differentiated effector memory CD45RA+ cells. The sample taken for sequencing was naive CD8+ T cells from PBMCs. The source is a young man in good health. Some clones in this sample may be carry-over from other donors' samples.

The chain is built from TRBV27 and TRBJ2-7, with TRBD2 matching 7 bases. Germline V gene data show CDR1 as MNHEY and CDR2 as SMNVEV (reference sequence). The CDR3 length is 13 residues. With 5 bases clipped from V and 3 bases from J, the junction kept 4 bases outside the gene matches. The DNA for the CDR3 is TGTGCCAGCAGTGGCCAGCGGGACTACGAGCAGTACTTC. It specifies CASSGQRDYEQYF.

The V gene is TRBV20-1, the J gene TRBJ2-7, with D uncertain. This CDR3 comprises 11 residues. V gave up 7 bases and J gave up 2 bases, with 9 bases separating them. CDR1 is DFQATT and CDR2 is SNEGSKA in the germline V gene (reference sequence). The CDR3 spells CSVTSAYEQYF. DNA of the CDR3: TGCAGTGTCACGTCAGCCTACGAGCAGTACTTC.

The V gene is TRBV4-2, the J gene TRBJ2-7, with D possibly matching TRBD1 (6 bases). CDR3 length equals 15 residues. The germline CDR1 and CDR2 sequences are LGHNA and YNFKEQ. Trimming cost V 1 base and J 2 bases, with 12 bases left between them. The CDR3 DNA reads as TGTGCCAGCAGCCAAGGACCCGCAGGGGCCTACGAGCAGTACTTC. Its protein is CASSQGPAGAYEQYF.

The chain links TRBV14 to TRBJ2-7; D is perhaps TRBD1 (6 bases). Germline V gene sequence: CDR1 SGHDN, CDR2 FVKESK. The CDR3 consists of 14 residues. The V gene lost 4 bases and the J gene lost 5 bases, with 15 bases spanning the gap. The CDR3 protein is CASSLAGTLNEQYF. The CDR3 region has the DNA TGTGCCAGCAGCCTCGCCGGGACATTGAACGAGCAGTACTTC.

The chain links TRBV7-9 to TRBJ2-1; 15 bases fit TRBD2. V gave up 5 bases and J gave up 0 bases; unmatched junction bases: 8. Germline V gene sequence: CDR1 SEHNR, CDR2 FQNEAQ (reference sequence). The CDR3 length is 19 residues. This CDR3 reads CASSPGLAGGIPSYNEQFF. As DNA, the CDR3 is TGTGCCAGCAGCCCCGGACTAGCGGGAGGGATCCCCTCCTACAATGAGCAGTTCTTC. Drawing the rest from reference TRBV7-9 and TRBJ2-1, the complete variable domain is DTGVSQNPRHKITKRGQNVTFRCDPISEHNRLYWYRQTLGQGPEFLTYFQNEAQLEKSRLLSDRFSAERPKGSFSTLEIQRTEQGDSAMYLCASSPGLAGGIPSYNEQFFGPGTRLTVL.

Worth noting for this clone: The same CDR3 is also encoded by other DNA sequences in this sample. This chain joins TRBV28 and TRBJ2-5, with no clear D. V was pared by 5 bases and J by 5 bases, with 6 bases between. Germline-derived CDR1 and CDR2 are MDHEN and SYDVKM. This CDR3 region has 11 residues. Written as DNA, the CDR3 is TGTGCCAGCAGTCCCCGGGAGACCCAGTACTTC. It is translated as CASSPRETQYF.

The chain joins TRBV19 to TRBJ2-1; D uncertain. CDR3 length: 14 residues. Germline CDR1 LNHDA, CDR2 SQIVND (reference sequence). Trimming removed 7 bases from V and 1 base from J, with 11 bases in between. CDR3 sequence: CASTLARSYNEQFF. In DNA form, the CDR3 reads TGTGCCAGTACCTTAGCTAGGTCCTACAATGAGCAGTTCTTC.

This clone was observed a few times. The genes are TRBV30 and TRBJ2-3, with 9 nucleotides matching TRBD2. This CDR3 is 15 amino acids long. V trimming: 1 base; J trimming: 3 bases; junction bases outside the gene matches: 5. The V gene's germline CDR1 is GTSNPN and CDR2 SVGIG (reference sequence). Written as DNA, the CDR3 is TGTGCCTGGAGTGGCTCTAGCGGGATAACAGATACGCAGTATTTT. Protein: CAWSGSSGITDTQYF.

This chain connects TRBV5-5 to TRBJ2-6, with TRBD1 matching 9 bases. The V and J ends lost 4 bases and 3 bases, in that order; junction bases with no gene match: 8. This CDR3 contains 17 residues. From germline, CDR1 is SGHKS and CDR2 YYEKEE (reference sequence). The CDR3: CASSPRDRAFGANVLTF. CDR3 bases: TGTGCCAGCAGCCCCCGGGACAGGGCGTTTGGGGCCAACGTCCTGACTTTC. The whole variable domain, filled in from reference TRBV5-5 and TRBJ2-6, reads DAGVTQSPTHLIKTRGQQVTLRCSPISGHKSVSWYQQVLGQGPQFIFQYYEKEERGRGNFPDRFSARQFPNYSSELNVNALLLGDSALYLCASSPRDRAFGANVLTFGAGSRLTVL.

The chain recombines TRBV13 with TRBJ2-3; 9 bases align to TRBD2. Germline trimming cut 3 bases from V and 2 bases from J; bases unmatched to any gene: 6. This CDR3 is 16 amino acids long. From germline, CDR1 is PRHDT and CDR2 FYEKMQ (reference sequence). DNA of the CDR3: TGTGCCAGCAGCTTCCAACTAGCGGGTTACACAGATACGCAGTATTTT. Encoded protein: CASSFQLAGYTDTQYF.

Written as DNA, the CDR3 is TGTGCCAGCAGCTTAGTTGGCGCGACAGATACGCAGTATTTT. Residues: CASSLVGATDTQYF. This chain uses TRBV11-2 with TRBJ2-3; D gene unclear. The length of the CDR3 is 14 residues. Germline values: CDR1 SGHAT, CDR2 FQNNGV. V dropped 1 base and J dropped 3 bases, with 8 bases sitting between them.

V gene TRBV10-3 combines with J gene TRBJ2-7, with TRBD2 as a possible D gene (6 bases). CDR3 length: 13 residues. The V gene lost 6 bases and the J gene lost 3 bases, with 12 bases spanning the gap. Germline V gene data show CDR1 as ENHRY and CDR2 as SYGVKD. The CDR3 sequence: CAIREGLIYEQYF. The CDR3 bases are TGTGCCATCAGAGAGGGACTTATCTACGAGCAGTACTTC.

This chain links TRBV10-1 with TRBJ2-5; 11 positions agree with TRBD1. V lost 4 bases to trimming and J lost 4 bases; unmatched junction nucleotides: 2. This CDR3 spans 14 amino acids. Germline CDR1 is WNHNN and CDR2 is SYGVQD (reference sequence). Here the CDR3 DNA reads TGCGCCAGCAGTGGGGGACAGGGGGTAGAGACCCAGTACTTC. It specifies CASSGGQGVETQYF.

This clone was seen a handful of times. This CDR3 is also generated by other DNA sequences in the sample. This chain uses TRBV21-1 with TRBJ1-2. TRBV21-1 is a known pseudogene. The CDR3 covers 14 residues. CDR3 loop: CASSSWTANYGYTF. DNA of the CDR3: TGTGCCAGCAGCAGTTGGACGGCGAACTATGGCTACACCTTC.

This chain links TRBV27 with TRBJ1-4; tentatively, D is TRBD1 (5 bases). V gave up 6 bases and J gave up 5 bases, with 13 bases separating them. Germline CDR1 MNHEY, CDR2 SMNVEV (reference sequence). This CDR3 spans 14 amino acids. The CDR3 loop reads CASRERGLNEKLFF. The CDR3 DNA sequence: TGTGCCAGCAGGGAGAGGGGCCTAAATGAAAAACTGTTTTTT.

This sequence joins TRBV6-5 and TRBJ1-5; TRBD1 aligns across 7 bases. The CDR3 runs to 14 residues. V lost 0 bases and J lost 5; bases outside the gene matches: 1. Germline CDR1 MNHEY, CDR2 SVGAGI. The CDR3 bases are TGTGCCAGCAGTTACTCGGGACAGTATCAGCCCCAGCATTTT. This sequence encodes CASSYSGQYQPQHF.

J is TRBJ2-7 and V is TRBV6-6; 9 nucleotides line up with TRBD2. CDR1 and CDR2 (germline): MNHNY, SVGAGI (reference sequence). The V segment lost 2 bases and the J segment 6 bases; nucleotides outside the gene matches: 8. The CDR3 sequence is 15 residues long. DNA for the CDR3: TGTGCCAGCAGTTACGCGGGAGGGCCCTTAGGCGAGCAGTACTTC. Amino acid sequence: CASSYAGGPLGEQYF.

The rearrangement uses TRBV7-9 and TRBJ2-1, with a possible D match to TRBD2 (6 bases). CDR3 length equals 12 residues. Per germline, CDR1 SEHNR and CDR2 FQNEAQ (reference sequence). Trimming removed 9 bases at V and 10 bases at J, with 16 bases between. The CDR3 DNA reads as TGTGCCAGTACACCTTCCGCGGGGGAGCAGTTCTTC. Its translation: CASTPSAGEQFF.

This chain joins TRBV28 and TRBJ2-7; TRBD1 matches 7 bases. Germline assignment: CDR1 MDHEN and CDR2 SYDVKM. V shed 6 bases, J shed 5 bases, and the junction held 7 bases outside the gene matches. CDR3 length equals 13 residues. CDR3 in DNA: TGTGCCAGCAGGGAACAGGGGTCCCACGAGCAGTACTTC. Its translation: CASREQGSHEQYF. The full variable domain, its missing parts supplied by reference TRBV28 and TRBJ2-7, is DVKVTQSSRYLVKRTGEKVFLECVQDMDHENMFWYRQDPGLGLRLIYFSYDVKMKEKGDIPEGYSVSREKKERFSLILESASTNQTSMYLCASREQGSHEQYFGPGTRLTVT.

V usage is TRBV6-5 and J usage is TRBJ2-2; D is possibly TRBD2 (6 bases). Germline CDR1 is MNHEY and CDR2 is SVGAGI. The CDR3 contains 16 residues. Trimming removed 2 bases from V and 4 bases from J, with 14 bases in between. The CDR3 sequence: CASSYAEGWATGELFF. CDR3 DNA sequence: TGTGCCAGCAGTTACGCGGAGGGGTGGGCCACCGGGGAGCTGTTTTTT.